This T cell receptor beta chain stems from a study of CD8 T cells in ankylosing spondylitis. General study points: Characteristic, it appeared, of ankylosing spondylitis blood was a TCR beta motif of fewer than 10 highly homologous variants. Researchers report that disease-linked clones proved CD8+ and relatively rare in peripheral blood.

The CDR3 runs 18 residues. V lost 7 bases and J lost 4; bases outside the gene matches: 22. For this clonotype: Antigen: not known.

MiXCR, run by TCRdb on the 5' RACE reads, gives a single entry per CDR3 protein. The data show about 36,000 distinct CDR3 sequences, around 15% seen once. The chain couples TRBV12-3 or TRBV12-4 to TRBJ2-7; 7 bases line up with TRBD2. Sample: synovial fluid, either unsorted or a sorted T cell fraction (not recorded which). The receptor was isolated from a male donor with ankylosing spondylitis. CDR3 region: CASTPYSSGLEFSYEQYF. The DNA for the CDR3 is TGTGCCAGCACCCCCTACTCTAGCGGACTCGAATTTTCTTACGAGCAGTACTTC.